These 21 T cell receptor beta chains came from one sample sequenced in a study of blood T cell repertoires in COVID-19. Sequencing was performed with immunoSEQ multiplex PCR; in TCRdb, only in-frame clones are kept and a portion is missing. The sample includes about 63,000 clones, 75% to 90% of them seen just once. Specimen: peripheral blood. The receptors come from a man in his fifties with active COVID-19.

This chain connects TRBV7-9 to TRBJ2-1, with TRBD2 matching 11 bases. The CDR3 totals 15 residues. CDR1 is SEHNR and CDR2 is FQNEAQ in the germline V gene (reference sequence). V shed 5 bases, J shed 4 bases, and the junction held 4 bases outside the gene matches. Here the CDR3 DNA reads TGTGCCAGCAGCCCGACTAGCGGGACTTACAATGAGCAGTTCTTC. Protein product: CASSPTSGTYNEQFF.

CDR3 sequence reads: CASRRDTYQETQYF. The CDR3 coding sequence is TGTGCCAGCCGGCGAGACACTTACCAAGAGACCCAGTACTTC. The chain carries TRBV2 and TRBJ2-5; no reliable D call. The V end lost 8 bases, the J end lost 0 bases, and 13 bases lay between the germline ends. CDR1 is SNHLY, CDR2 FYNNEI, per germline. The CDR3 loop spans 14 amino acids.

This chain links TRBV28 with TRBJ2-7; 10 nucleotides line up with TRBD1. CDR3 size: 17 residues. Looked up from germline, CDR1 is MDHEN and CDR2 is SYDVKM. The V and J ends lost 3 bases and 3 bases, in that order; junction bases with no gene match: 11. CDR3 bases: TGTGCCAGCAGTTTCCCGTCCCGGGACAGGGGCCGCTACGAGCAGTACTTC. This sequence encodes CASSFPSRDRGRYEQYF.

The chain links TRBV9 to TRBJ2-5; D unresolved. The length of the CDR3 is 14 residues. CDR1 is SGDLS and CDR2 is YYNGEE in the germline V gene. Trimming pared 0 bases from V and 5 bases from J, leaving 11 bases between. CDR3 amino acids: CASSVGLPWETQYF. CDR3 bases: TGTGCCAGCAGCGTAGGACTTCCCTGGGAGACCCAGTACTTC.

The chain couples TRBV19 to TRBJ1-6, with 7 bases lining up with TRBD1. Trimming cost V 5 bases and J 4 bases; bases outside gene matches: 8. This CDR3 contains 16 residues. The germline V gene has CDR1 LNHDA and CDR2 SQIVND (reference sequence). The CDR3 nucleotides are TGTGCCAGTAGTTCTACAGGGACAGCTTATAATTCACCCCTCCACTTT. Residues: CASSSTGTAYNSPLHF. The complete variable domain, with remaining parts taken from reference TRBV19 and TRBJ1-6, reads DGGITQSPKYLFRKEGQNVTLSCEQNLNHDAMYWYRQDPGQGLRLIYYSQIVNDFQKGDIAEGYSVSREKKESFPLTVTSAQKNPTAFYLCASSSTGTAYNSPLHFGNGTRLTVT.

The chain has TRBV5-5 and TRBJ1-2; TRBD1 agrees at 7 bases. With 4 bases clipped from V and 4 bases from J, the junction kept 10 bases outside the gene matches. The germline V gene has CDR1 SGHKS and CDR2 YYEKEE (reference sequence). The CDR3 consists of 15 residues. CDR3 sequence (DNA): TGTGCCAGCAGCCCAAATGGGGACAGTTTCTATGGCTACACCTTC. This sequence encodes CASSPNGDSFYGYTF. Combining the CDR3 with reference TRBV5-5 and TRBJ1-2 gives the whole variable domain DAGVTQSPTHLIKTRGQQVTLRCSPISGHKSVSWYQQVLGQGPQFIFQYYEKEERGRGNFPDRFSARQFPNYSSELNVNALLLGDSALYLCASSPNGDSFYGYTFGSGTRLTVV.

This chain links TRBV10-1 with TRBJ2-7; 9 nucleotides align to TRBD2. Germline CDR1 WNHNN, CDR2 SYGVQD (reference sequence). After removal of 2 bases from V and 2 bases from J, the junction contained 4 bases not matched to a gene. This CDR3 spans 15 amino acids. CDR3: CASSEVAGAPYEQYF. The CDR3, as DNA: TGCGCCAGCAGTGAGGTAGCGGGAGCACCCTACGAGCAGTACTTC.

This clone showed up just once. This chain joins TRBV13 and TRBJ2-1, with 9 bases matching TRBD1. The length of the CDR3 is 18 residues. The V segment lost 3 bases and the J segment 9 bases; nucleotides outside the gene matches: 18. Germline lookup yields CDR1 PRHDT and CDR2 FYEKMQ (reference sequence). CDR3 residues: CASSLIFSGTGKGLEQFF. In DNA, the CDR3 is TGTGCCAGCAGCTTGATATTCAGCGGGACAGGGAAGGGTCTTGAGCAGTTCTTC. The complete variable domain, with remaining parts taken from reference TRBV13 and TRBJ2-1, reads AAGVIQSPRHLIKEKRETATLKCYPIPRHDTVYWYQQGPGQDPQFLISFYEKMQSDKGSIPDRFSAQQFSDYHSELNMSSLELGDSALYFCASSLIFSGTGKGLEQFFGPGTRLTVL.

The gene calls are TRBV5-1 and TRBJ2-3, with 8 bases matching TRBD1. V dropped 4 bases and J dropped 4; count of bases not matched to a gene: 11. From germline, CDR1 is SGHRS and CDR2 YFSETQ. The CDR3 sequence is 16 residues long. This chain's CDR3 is CASSPNGQGWADTQYF. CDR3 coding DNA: TGCGCCAGCAGCCCAAACGGACAGGGCTGGGCAGATACGCAGTATTTT.

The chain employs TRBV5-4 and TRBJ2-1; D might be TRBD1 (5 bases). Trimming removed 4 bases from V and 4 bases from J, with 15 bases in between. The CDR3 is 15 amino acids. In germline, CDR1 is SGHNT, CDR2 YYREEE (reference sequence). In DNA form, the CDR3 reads TGTGCCAGCAGCCGGATCGCCAGGGAATACAATGAGCAGTTCTTC. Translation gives CASSRIAREYNEQFF.

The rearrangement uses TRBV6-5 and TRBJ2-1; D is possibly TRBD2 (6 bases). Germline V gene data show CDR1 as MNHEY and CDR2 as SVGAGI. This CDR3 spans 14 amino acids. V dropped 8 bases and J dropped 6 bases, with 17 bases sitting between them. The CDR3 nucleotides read TGTGCCAGCCGCGGGAAACCAGGGTCCAATGAGCAGTTCTTC. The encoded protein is CASRGKPGSNEQFF.

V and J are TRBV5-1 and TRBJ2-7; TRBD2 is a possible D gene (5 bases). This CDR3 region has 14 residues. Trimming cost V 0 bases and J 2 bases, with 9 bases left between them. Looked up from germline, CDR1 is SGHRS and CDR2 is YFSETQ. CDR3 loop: CASSLEPGTYEQYF. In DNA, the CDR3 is TGCGCCAGCAGCTTGGAGCCGGGGACCTACGAGCAGTACTTC.

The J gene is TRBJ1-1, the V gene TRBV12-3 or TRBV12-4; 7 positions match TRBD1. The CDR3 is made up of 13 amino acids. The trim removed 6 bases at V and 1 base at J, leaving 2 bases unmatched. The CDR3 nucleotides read TGTGCCAGCAGACGGGACAGGAACACTGAAGCTTTCTTT. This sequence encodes CASRRDRNTEAFF.

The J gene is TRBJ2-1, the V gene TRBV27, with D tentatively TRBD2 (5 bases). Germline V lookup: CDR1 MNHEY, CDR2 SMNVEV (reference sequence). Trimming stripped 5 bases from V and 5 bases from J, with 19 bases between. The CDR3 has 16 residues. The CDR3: CASSPTTGTGNNEQFF. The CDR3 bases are TGTGCCAGCAGTCCTACTACGGGAACGGGGAACAATGAGCAGTTCTTC.

CDR3: CATRETVSYEQYF. The CDR3 DNA reads TGTGCCACCAGAGAGACAGTCTCCTACGAGCAGTACTTC. This chain links TRBV15 with TRBJ2-7, with a tentative D call TRBD1 (5 bases). Trimming took off 6 bases at V and 0 bases at J, with 9 bases between the two ends. Per germline, CDR1 LNHNV and CDR2 YYDKDF (reference sequence). This CDR3 comprises 13 residues.

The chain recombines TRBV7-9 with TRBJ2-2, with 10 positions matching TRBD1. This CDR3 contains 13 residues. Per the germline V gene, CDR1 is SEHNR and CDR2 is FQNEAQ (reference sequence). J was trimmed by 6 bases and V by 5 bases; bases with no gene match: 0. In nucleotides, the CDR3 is TGTGCCAGCAGCGACAGGGGGCCCGGGGAGCTGTTTTTT. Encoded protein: CASSDRGPGELFF.

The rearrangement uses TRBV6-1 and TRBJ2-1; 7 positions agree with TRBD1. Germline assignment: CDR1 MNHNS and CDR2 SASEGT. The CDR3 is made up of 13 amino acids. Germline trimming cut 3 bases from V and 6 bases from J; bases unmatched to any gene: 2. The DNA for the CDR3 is TGTGCCAGCAGTGAGGACAGGCTCAATGAGCAGTTCTTC. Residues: CASSEDRLNEQFF.

The CDR3 reads CASSLFAELAGLEQYF. The CDR3 bases are TGTGCCAGCAGCTTATTTGCAGAACTAGCGGGGCTCGAGCAGTACTTC. The rearrangement uses TRBV11-2 and TRBJ2-7; 10 nucleotides agree with TRBD2. There are 16 residues in the CDR3. Germline-derived CDR1 and CDR2 are SGHAT and FQNNGV. V was clipped by 2 bases and J by 6 bases; unmatched bases: 10.

The CDR3 protein is CASSYSYIGGIYEQYF. The CDR3 nucleotides read TGTGCCAGCAGTTACTCTTACATCGGGGGGATCTACGAGCAGTACTTC. This chain uses TRBV6-5 with TRBJ2-7, with 7 bases identical to TRBD2. Trimming removed 0 bases from V and 3 bases from J; junction bases left unmatched: 8. Germline values: CDR1 MNHEY, CDR2 SVGAGI. The CDR3 length is 16 residues.

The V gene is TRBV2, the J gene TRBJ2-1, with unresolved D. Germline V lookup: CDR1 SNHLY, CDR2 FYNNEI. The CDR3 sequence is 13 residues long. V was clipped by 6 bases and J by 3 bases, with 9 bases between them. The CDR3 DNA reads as TGTGCCAGCAGCCCCGTTCGCTACAATGAGCAGTTCTTC. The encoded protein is CASSPVRYNEQFF.

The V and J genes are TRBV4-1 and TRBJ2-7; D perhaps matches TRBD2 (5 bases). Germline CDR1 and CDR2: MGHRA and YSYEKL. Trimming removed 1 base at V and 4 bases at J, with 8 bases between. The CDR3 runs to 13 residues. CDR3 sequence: CASSQGELYEQYF. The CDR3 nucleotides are TGCGCCAGCAGCCAAGGGGAGCTATACGAGCAGTACTTC.